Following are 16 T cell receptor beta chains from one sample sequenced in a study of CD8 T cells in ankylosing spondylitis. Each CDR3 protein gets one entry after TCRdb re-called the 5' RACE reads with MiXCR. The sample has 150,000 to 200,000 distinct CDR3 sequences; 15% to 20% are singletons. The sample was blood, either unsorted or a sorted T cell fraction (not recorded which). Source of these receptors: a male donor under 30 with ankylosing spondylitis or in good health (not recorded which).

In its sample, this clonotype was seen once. CDR3 loop: CASGSGLAGGYNEQFF. CDR3 DNA sequence: TGTGCTAGTGGTTCGGGACTAGCGGGAGGGTACAATGAGCAGTTCTTC. The chain employs TRBV12-5 and TRBJ2-1, with 16 nucleotides matching TRBD2. J was trimmed by 4 bases and V by 4 bases; bases with no gene match: 1. CDR1 is LGHNT and CDR2 is FRNRAP in the germline V gene. The CDR3 spans 16 residues.

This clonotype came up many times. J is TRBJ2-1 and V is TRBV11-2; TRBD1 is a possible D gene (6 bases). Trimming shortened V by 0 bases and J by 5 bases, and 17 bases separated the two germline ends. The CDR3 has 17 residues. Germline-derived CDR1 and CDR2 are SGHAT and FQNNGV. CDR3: CASSLDSTGWSHNEQFF. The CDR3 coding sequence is TGTGCCAGCAGCTTAGACTCGACAGGTTGGTCCCACAATGAGCAGTTCTTC.

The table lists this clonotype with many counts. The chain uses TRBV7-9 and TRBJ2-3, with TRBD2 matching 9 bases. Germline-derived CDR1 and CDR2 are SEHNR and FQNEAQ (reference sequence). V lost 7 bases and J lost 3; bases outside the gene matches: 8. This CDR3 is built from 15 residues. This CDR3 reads CASIEGLAGTDTQYF. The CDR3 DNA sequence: TGTGCCAGCATCGAGGGGCTAGCGGGAACAGATACGCAGTATTTT.

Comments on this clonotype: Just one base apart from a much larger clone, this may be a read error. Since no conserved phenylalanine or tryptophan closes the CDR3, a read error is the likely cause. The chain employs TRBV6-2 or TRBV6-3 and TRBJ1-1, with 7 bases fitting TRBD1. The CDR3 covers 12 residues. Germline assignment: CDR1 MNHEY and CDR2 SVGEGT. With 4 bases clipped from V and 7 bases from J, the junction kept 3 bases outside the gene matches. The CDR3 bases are TGTGCCAGCAGTTTGGGACAGATTGAAGCTTTCTCT. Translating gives CASSLGQIEAFS.

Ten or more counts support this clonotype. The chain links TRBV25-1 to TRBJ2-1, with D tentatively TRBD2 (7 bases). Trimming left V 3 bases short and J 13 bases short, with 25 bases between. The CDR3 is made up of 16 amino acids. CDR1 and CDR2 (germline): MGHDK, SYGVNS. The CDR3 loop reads CASSDPVSPGGLAQFF. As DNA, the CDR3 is TGTGCCAGCAGTGACCCCGTATCCCCCGGGGGGCTGGCCCAGTTCTTC.

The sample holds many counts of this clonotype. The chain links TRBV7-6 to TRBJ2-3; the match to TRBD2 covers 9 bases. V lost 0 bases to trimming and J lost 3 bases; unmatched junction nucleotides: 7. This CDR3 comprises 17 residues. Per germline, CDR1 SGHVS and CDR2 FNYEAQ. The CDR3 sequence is CASSLAVAGGPTDTQYF. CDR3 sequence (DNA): TGTGCCAGCAGCTTAGCTGTTGCGGGAGGGCCGACAGATACGCAGTATTTT.

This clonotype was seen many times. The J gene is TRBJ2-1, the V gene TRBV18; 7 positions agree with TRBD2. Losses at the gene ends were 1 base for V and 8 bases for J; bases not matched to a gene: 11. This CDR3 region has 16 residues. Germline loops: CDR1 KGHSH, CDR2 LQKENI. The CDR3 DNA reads TGTGCCAGCTCACCACTCAGGGCAGGGAGGGACCATGAGCAGTTCTTC. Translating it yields CASSPLRAGRDHEQFF.

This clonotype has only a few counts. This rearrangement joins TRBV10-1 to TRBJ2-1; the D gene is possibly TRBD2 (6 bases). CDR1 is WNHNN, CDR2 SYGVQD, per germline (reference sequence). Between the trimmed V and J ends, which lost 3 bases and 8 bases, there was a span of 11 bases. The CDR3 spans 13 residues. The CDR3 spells CASSDSGGDEQFF. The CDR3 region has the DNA TGCGCCAGCAGTGATTCCGGGGGAGATGAGCAGTTCTTC.

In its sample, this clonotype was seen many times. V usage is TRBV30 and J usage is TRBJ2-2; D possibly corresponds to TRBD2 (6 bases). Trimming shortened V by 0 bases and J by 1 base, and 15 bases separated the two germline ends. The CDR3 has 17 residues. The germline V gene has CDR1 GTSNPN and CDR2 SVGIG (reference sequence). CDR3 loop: CAWSVLGGPMNTGELFF. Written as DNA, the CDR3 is TGTGCCTGGAGTGTACTCGGGGGACCCATGAACACCGGGGAGCTGTTTTTT.

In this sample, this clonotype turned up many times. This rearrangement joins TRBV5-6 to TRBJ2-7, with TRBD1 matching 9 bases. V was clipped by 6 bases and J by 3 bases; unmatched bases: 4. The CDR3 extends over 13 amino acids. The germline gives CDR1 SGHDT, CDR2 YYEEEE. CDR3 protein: CASNGQGFYEQYV. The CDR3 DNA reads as TGTGCCAGCAACGGACAGGGGTTCTACGAGCAGTACGTC.

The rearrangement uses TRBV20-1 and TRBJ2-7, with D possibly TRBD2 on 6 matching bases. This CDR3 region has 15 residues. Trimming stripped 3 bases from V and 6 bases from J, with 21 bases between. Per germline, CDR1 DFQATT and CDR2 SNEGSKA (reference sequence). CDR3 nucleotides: TGCAGTGCTAGTGATTCGTGGGGAGGTGAGATCGAGCAGTACTTC. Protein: CSASDSWGGEIEQYF.

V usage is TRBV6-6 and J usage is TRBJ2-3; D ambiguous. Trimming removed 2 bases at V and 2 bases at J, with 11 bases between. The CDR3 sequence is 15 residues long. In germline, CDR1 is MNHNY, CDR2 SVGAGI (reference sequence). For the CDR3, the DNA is TGTGCCAGCAGTTACCGCGGCGGAAACACAGATACGCAGTATTTT. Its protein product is CASSYRGGNTDTQYF.

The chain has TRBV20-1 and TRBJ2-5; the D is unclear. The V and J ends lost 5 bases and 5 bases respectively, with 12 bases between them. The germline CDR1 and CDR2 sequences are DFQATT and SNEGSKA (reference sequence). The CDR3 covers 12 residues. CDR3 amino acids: CSAPKGGETQYF. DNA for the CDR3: TGCAGTGCTCCTAAGGGTGGCGAGACCCAGTACTTC.

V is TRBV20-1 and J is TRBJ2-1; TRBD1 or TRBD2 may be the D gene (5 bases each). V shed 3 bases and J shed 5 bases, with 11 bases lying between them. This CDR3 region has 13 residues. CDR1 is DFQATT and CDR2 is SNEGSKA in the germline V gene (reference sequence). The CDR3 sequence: CSASGGLHNEQFF. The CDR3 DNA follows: TGCAGTGCTAGTGGGGGTTTGCACAATGAGCAGTTCTTC.

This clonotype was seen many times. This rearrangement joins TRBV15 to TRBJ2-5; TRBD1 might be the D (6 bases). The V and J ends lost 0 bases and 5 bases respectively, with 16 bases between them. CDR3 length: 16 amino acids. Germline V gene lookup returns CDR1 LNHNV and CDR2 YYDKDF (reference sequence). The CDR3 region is CATSRDKGVAGETQYF. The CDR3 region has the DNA TGTGCCACCAGCAGAGATAAGGGGGTTGCCGGGGAGACCCAGTACTTC.

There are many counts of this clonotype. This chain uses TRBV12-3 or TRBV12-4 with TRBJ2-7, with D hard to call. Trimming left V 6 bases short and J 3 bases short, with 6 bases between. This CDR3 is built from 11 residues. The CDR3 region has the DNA TGTGCCAGCAGCCGGAACTACGAGCAGTACTTC. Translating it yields CASSRNYEQYF.